These 23 T cell receptor beta chains came from one sample sequenced in a study of shared clonotypes between healthy human individuals. The assay was immunoSEQ multiplex PCR, and TCRdb's table has in-frame clones only and misses some. The sample has approximately 2,300,000 clones, less than 95% seen once; the top ten hold approximately 0.41%. What was sequenced was naive CD4+ T cells from PBMCs. Subset noted: CD45RA+ positively selected. These TCRs come from a man aged 18 to 30 in good health. Some clones in this sample may be carry-over from other donors' samples.

This rearrangement joins TRBV4-1 to TRBJ2-7; D ambiguous. This CDR3 has 17 residues. Germline V gene lookup returns CDR1 MGHRA and CDR2 YSYEKL. Trimming removed 0 bases from V and 0 bases from J, with 15 bases in between. In DNA form, the CDR3 reads TGCGCCAGCAGCCAAGATCGAGGAGTAGTCGGCTCCTACGAGCAGTACTTC. Translation: CASSQDRGVVGSYEQYF.

The genes are TRBV11-2 and TRBJ2-7, with D perhaps TRBD2 (5 bases). Germline values: CDR1 SGHAT, CDR2 FQNNGV. The V end was cut by 6 bases, the J end by 4 bases, with 25 bases between. The CDR3 totals 17 residues. CDR3 sequence: CASRQFSGGSGPYEQYF. The CDR3 DNA follows: TGTGCCAGCAGACAATTTTCCGGTGGGAGCGGACCATACGAGCAGTACTTC.

The chain employs TRBV2 and TRBJ1-1; D uncertain. This CDR3 comprises 14 residues. The V end lost 3 bases, the J end lost 3 bases, and 11 bases lay between the germline ends. Per the germline V gene, CDR1 is SNHLY and CDR2 is FYNNEI. Here the CDR3 reads CASSESGIDTEAFF. Here the CDR3 DNA reads TGTGCCAGCAGTGAGTCGGGGATTGACACTGAAGCTTTCTTT. Based on the CDR3 plus reference TRBV2 and TRBJ1-1, the full variable domain is EPEVTQTPSHQVTQMGQEVILRCVPISNHLYFYWYRQILGQKVEFLVSFYNNEISEKSEIFDDQFSVERPDGSNFTLKIRSTKLEDSAMYFCASSESGIDTEAFFGQGTRLTVV.

Points on this clone: Other DNA sequences in the sample encode the same CDR3. This rearrangement joins TRBV28 to TRBJ2-7, with 10 bases matching TRBD1. Germline V gives CDR1 MDHEN, CDR2 SYDVKM. V was pared by 6 bases and J by 0 bases, with 8 bases of the junction left unmatched. The CDR3 is 16 residues long. In DNA form, the CDR3 reads TGTGCCAGCAGCCCCGGGGGGGACAGGGGCTCCTACGAGCAGTACTTC. The encoded protein is CASSPGGDRGSYEQYF. The full variable domain, in which reference TRBV28 and TRBJ2-7 provide the parts outside the CDR3, is DVKVTQSSRYLVKRTGEKVFLECVQDMDHENMFWYRQDPGLGLRLIYFSYDVKMKEKGDIPEGYSVSREKKERFSLILESASTNQTSMYLCASSPGGDRGSYEQYFGPGTRLTVT.

The chain joins TRBV29-1 to TRBJ1-2; 9 bases match TRBD1. CDR3 length equals 14 residues. The germline gives CDR1 SQVTM, CDR2 ANQGSEA. The junction had 6 bases not matched to a gene; V was cut back by 3 bases and J by 4 bases. CDR3 residues: CSVERDRVSYGYTF. DNA of the CDR3: TGCAGCGTTGAGCGGGACAGGGTTTCCTATGGCTACACCTTC.

The rearrangement links TRBV19 to TRBJ1-2; TRBD1 matches at 7 bases. Germline CDR1 and CDR2: LNHDA and SQIVND (reference sequence). The CDR3 is 15 residues long. V was pared by 7 bases and J by 9 bases, with 17 bases of the junction left unmatched. CDR3 sequence reads: CASTSWTPEGARYTF. In DNA form, the CDR3 reads TGTGCCAGTACCTCATGGACTCCCGAGGGGGCCCGCTACACCTTC.

The chain links TRBV19 to TRBJ2-5, with TRBD2 as a possible D gene (6 bases). The CDR3 consists of 13 residues. The V gene's germline CDR1 is LNHDA and CDR2 SQIVND (reference sequence). The V gene lost 6 bases and the J gene lost 3 bases, with 11 bases spanning the gap. The CDR3 bases are TGTGCCAGTAGAAGACTAGGAGAAGAGACCCAGTACTTC. It encodes CASRRLGEETQYF.

This chain joins TRBV6-1 and TRBJ1-4; no definite D call. Deletions cut 2 bases from V and 6 bases from J, with 19 bases between. From germline, CDR1 is MNHNS and CDR2 SASEGT. The CDR3 covers 17 residues. CDR3 sequence reads: CASSELRVGWQDEKLFF. CDR3 DNA: TGTGCCAGCAGTGAATTGCGGGTCGGATGGCAGGATGAAAAACTGTTTTTT.

CDR3 nucleotides: TGTGCCAGCAGCTCTCCGGGACAGGCCGAAAAACTGTTTTTT. Translated: CASSSPGQAEKLFF. The chain recombines TRBV5-4 with TRBJ1-4; 8 positions agree with TRBD1. The CDR3 contains 14 residues. CDR1 is SGHNT, CDR2 YYREEE, per germline (reference sequence). J lost 8 bases, V lost 3 bases, and 6 bases had no gene match.

This rearrangement joins TRBV28 to TRBJ1-2; no clear D. CDR1 is MDHEN, CDR2 SYDVKM, per germline. This CDR3 region has 14 residues. V lost 2 bases to trimming and J lost 1 base, with 8 bases between them. CDR3 sequence reads: CASSLTPSNYGYTF. The CDR3 DNA is TGTGCCAGCAGTTTAACACCCAGTAACTATGGCTACACCTTC.

The chain couples TRBV28 to TRBJ1-2; TRBD1 agrees at 9 bases. The CDR3 has 17 residues. Germline CDR1 is MDHEN and CDR2 is SYDVKM. Trimming at V came to 6 bases and at J to 4 bases, leaving 15 bases not matched to a gene. This chain's CDR3 is CASSPDAGTGLTYGYTF. CDR3 DNA: TGTGCCAGCAGCCCAGACGCCGGGACAGGGTTAACCTATGGCTACACCTTC.

This sequence joins TRBV5-1 and TRBJ2-2; 9 positions agree with TRBD2. This CDR3 is 16 amino acids long. The germline V gene encodes CDR1 SGHRS and CDR2 YFSETQ. V was pared by 3 bases and J by 2 bases, with 5 bases of the junction left unmatched. In nucleotides, the CDR3 is TGCGCCAGCAGCTCGACCGGGACTAGCAACACCGGGGAGCTGTTTTTT. This encodes CASSSTGTSNTGELFF.

The gene calls are TRBV7-3 and TRBJ2-1, with D tentatively TRBD2 (6 bases). This CDR3 comprises 15 residues. V gave up 5 bases and J gave up 12 bases, with 23 bases separating them. Per germline, CDR1 SGHTA and CDR2 FQGTGA. The CDR3 loop reads CASSGHDRETKGQFF. The CDR3 region has the DNA TGTGCCAGCAGCGGGCACGACCGGGAGACCAAGGGGCAGTTCTTC.

This sequence joins TRBV10-3 and TRBJ2-7; no clear D. Trimming took off 1 base at V and 0 bases at J, with 10 bases between the two ends. From germline, CDR1 is ENHRY and CDR2 SYGVKD. This CDR3 has 15 residues. CDR3 coding DNA: TGTGCCATCAGTGAGTGGCAGAGGAGCTCCTACGAGCAGTACTTC. As protein: CAISEWQRSSYEQYF.

This clone was seen more than once but under ten times. This chain joins TRBV6-5 and TRBJ1-5, with 9 bases identical to TRBD1. The germline CDR1 and CDR2 sequences are MNHEY and SVGAGI. V was pared by 4 bases and J by 0 bases, with 1 base of the junction left unmatched. CDR3 length: 15 residues. The CDR3 spells CASSSGQGSNQPQHF. CDR3 nucleotides: TGTGCCAGCAGTTCGGGACAGGGTAGCAATCAGCCCCAGCATTTT.

The rearrangement uses TRBV7-8 and TRBJ2-3, with a possible D match to TRBD2 (6 bases). The V and J ends lost 5 bases and 0 bases respectively, with 15 bases between them. The CDR3 totals 16 residues. Germline CDR1 is SGHVS and CDR2 is FQNEAQ. The CDR3 here is CASSGAGGFSTDTQYF. CDR3 nucleotides: TGTGCCAGCAGCGGAGCCGGGGGTTTTAGCACAGATACGCAGTATTTT. The variable domain in full, with the rest retrieved from reference TRBV7-8 and TRBJ2-3, is GAGVSQSPRYKVAKRGQDVALRCDPISGHVSLFWYQQALGQGPEFLTYFQNEAQLDKSGLPSDRFFAERPEGSVSTLKIQRTQQEDSAVYLCASSGAGGFSTDTQYFGPGTRLTVL.

The V call is TRBV7-6, the J call TRBJ2-2; 9 nucleotides match TRBD2. Germline V gene data show CDR1 as SGHVS and CDR2 as FNYEAQ. V trimming: 3 bases; J trimming: 5 bases; junction bases outside the gene matches: 13. The CDR3 is 18 residues long. CDR3 loop: CASSFGGSGSGGTGELFF. DNA of the CDR3: TGTGCCAGCAGCTTTGGGGGTAGCGGGAGCGGAGGGACCGGGGAGCTGTTTTTT.

The chain uses TRBV28 and TRBJ1-4, with D possibly TRBD1 on 5 matching bases. Germline V gene data show CDR1 as MDHEN and CDR2 as SYDVKM. V was clipped by 6 bases and J by 13 bases, with 24 bases between them. The CDR3 has 15 amino acids. The CDR3 here is CASSYGGGAQGLLFF. DNA of the CDR3: TGTGCCAGCAGCTATGGGGGTGGGGCCCAGGGTTTACTGTTTTTT.

This sequence joins TRBV7-7 and TRBJ2-5, with D possibly TRBD2 on 5 matching bases. Trimming left V 1 base short and J 4 bases short, with 13 bases between. Germline V gene sequence: CDR1 SSHAT, CDR2 FNYEAQ (reference sequence). The CDR3 contains 15 residues. The CDR3 is CASSLERAGLETQYF. CDR3 coding DNA: TGTGCCAGCAGCTTAGAGCGTGCGGGCCTAGAGACCCAGTACTTC.

About this clone: In the same sample, other DNA sequences code for this CDR3. The gene calls are TRBV5-1 and TRBJ2-1; D is undetermined. Germline CDR1 reads SGHRS; CDR2 reads YFSETQ. Trimming pared 0 bases from V and 3 bases from J, leaving 7 bases between. This CDR3 has 14 amino acids. The CDR3 reads CASSLAGIYNEQFF. The CDR3 DNA sequence: TGCGCCAGCAGCTTGGCTGGCATCTACAATGAGCAGTTCTTC.

This clone was seen more than once but under ten times. The chain employs TRBV5-4 and TRBJ1-1, with 7 bases lining up with TRBD1. CDR1 is SGHNT, CDR2 YYREEE, per germline (reference sequence). The CDR3 has 12 residues. After removal of 3 bases from V and 9 bases from J, the junction contained 5 bases not matched to a gene. CDR3 amino acids: CASSWGQTKAFF. Written as DNA, the CDR3 is TGTGCCAGCAGCTGGGGACAGACTAAAGCTTTCTTT.

The chain couples TRBV11-2 to TRBJ1-2; no clear D. The germline gives CDR1 SGHAT, CDR2 FQNNGV. The CDR3 is 17 residues long. Between the trimmed V and J ends, which lost 1 base and 5 bases, there was a span of 20 bases. The CDR3 loop reads CASSLGSWEQGRYGYTF. The CDR3 DNA sequence: TGTGCCAGCAGCTTAGGCTCTTGGGAGCAAGGGAGATATGGCTACACCTTC.

The chain employs TRBV25-1 and TRBJ1-4, with 10 positions matching TRBD1. V shed 1 base, J shed 8 bases, and the junction held 4 bases outside the gene matches. The CDR3 is made up of 15 amino acids. The germline CDR1 and CDR2 sequences are MGHDK and SYGVNS. CDR3 DNA sequence: TGTGCCAGCAGTGAATCGGACAGGGGGGACGAAAAACTGTTTTTT. Its protein is CASSESDRGDEKLFF.